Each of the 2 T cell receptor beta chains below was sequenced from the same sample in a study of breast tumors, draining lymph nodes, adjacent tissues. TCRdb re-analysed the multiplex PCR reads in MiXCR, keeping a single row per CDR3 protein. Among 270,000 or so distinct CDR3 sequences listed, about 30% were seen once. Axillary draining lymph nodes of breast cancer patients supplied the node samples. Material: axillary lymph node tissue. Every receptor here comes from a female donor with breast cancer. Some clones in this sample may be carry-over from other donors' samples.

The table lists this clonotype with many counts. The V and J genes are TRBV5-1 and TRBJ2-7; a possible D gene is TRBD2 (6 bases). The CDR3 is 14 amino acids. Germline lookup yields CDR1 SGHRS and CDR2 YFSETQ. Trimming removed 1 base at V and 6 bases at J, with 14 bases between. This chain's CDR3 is CASSLTGRIGEQYF. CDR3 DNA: TGCGCCAGCAGCTTGACCGGGAGAATTGGCGAGCAGTACTTC.

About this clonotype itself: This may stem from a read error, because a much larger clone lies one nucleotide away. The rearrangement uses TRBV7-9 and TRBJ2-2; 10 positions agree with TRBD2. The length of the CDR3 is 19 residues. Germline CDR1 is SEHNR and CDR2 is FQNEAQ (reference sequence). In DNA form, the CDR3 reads TGTGCCAGCAGCTGGACCTCAGGTAGCGGGAGGACGAACCCCGGGGAGCTGTTTTTT. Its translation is CASSWTSGSGRTNPGELFF.